The clone carrying this T cell receptor beta chain was counted once. Trimming pared 2 bases from V and 4 bases from J, leaving 6 bases between. The CDR3 is 12 residues long. Germline CDR1 is SNHLY and CDR2 is FYNNEI. This sample was included in a study of blood T cell repertoires in COVID-19. Background on the study: The United States, Italy and Spain provided the acute and convalescent COVID-19 samples. In each case, the material was cDNA or gDNA derived from T cells, B-cell-depleted T cells, or PBMCs.

In the original workflow: Estimation of nucleated cell counts was performed using reference gene primer amplification. The repertoire was sequenced with immunoSEQ multiplex PCR; TCRdb's copy has only in-frame clones and lacks some. Clone size and the V and J calls come from that table; the DNA yielded D and trimming. The table shows 8,800 or so clones, with around 90% occurring only once. The chain links TRBV2 to TRBJ2-7; D remains unclear. The clonotype originates from a human donor in a cohort sampled during active COVID-19. Material for sequencing was peripheral blood. The CDR3 DNA follows: TGTGCCAGCAGTGAAAACAGATACGAGCAGTACTTC. Translated, it gives CASSENRYEQYF.